This is a list of T cell receptor beta chains from one sample in a study of OX40 agonist ivuxolimab in advanced cancers. Assay used: immunoSEQ multiplex PCR; TCRdb lists only in-frame clones, some missing. Of tens of thousands of clones listed, approximately 90% were seen once; the top ten hold 0.55% to 0.65%. Source: CD4+ or CD8+ T cells sorted from blood, taken in a trial of the OX40 agonist ivuxolimab. All receptors derive from an adult with an advanced solid tumor such as melanoma, head and neck, liver or kidney cancer. CDR3s leave out the opening cysteine and the closing phenylalanine or tryptophan. Each record gives: D gene, V gene, J gene, CDR3 protein. D genes are given only for firm matches.

NA	TRBV6-5	TRBJ2-1	ASSYSSQGSEQF
NA	TRBV6-6	TRBJ1-1	ASSYPTTVWNTEAF
TRBD2	TRBV11-2	TRBJ2-3	ASSPIGGGELAQY
TRBD1	TRBV7-8	TRBJ2-4	ASSLVIGQGAVAKNIQY
NA	TRBV7-9	TRBJ2-1	ASSRTAAPNEQF
NA	TRBV18	TRBJ1-4	ASSPPGTPLGLF
TRBD2	TRBV7-9	TRBJ2-1	ASSVNPSGSRAYNEQF
TRBD2	TRBV7-3	TRBJ2-3	ASSSAGGPDTQY
TRBD1	TRBV10-3	TRBJ1-2	AISVTTGGYGYT
NA	TRBV6-1	TRBJ1-5	ASSEVAGVTQPQH
NA	TRBV11-2	TRBJ2-3	ASQGVDTQY